These 5 T cell receptor beta chains came from one sample sequenced in a study of blood T cells in healthy people across ages. The use of a sample-barcoded 5' primer and a J-beta primer mix characterized a second PCR of roughly 7 to 11 cycles. TCRdb analysed the 5' RACE reads with MiXCR anew, one entry per CDR3 protein. The table shows roughly 550,000 distinct CDR3 sequences, with more than 20% occurring only once. In addition, the sample was reused for a study of T cells of mothers and their children.

Sequencing was performed on blood. Receptors originate from a boy between 10 and 17 years old in good health.

The chain joins TRBV20-1 to TRBJ2-3; D gene unclear. Germline CDR1 DFQATT, CDR2 SNEGSKA (reference sequence). The CDR3 is 11 amino acids. V lost 3 bases, J lost 4 bases, and 5 bases lay in between. CDR3 residues: CSASVSDTQYF. CDR3 DNA sequence: TGCAGTGCTAGTGTTTCAGATACGCAGTATTTT.

This clonotype appeared a few times. The genes are TRBV5-5 and TRBJ2-1; no reliable D call. V was cut by 2 bases and J by 1 base, with 10 bases left in between. In germline, CDR1 is SGHKS, CDR2 YYEKEE (reference sequence). This CDR3 is 15 amino acids long. CDR3 nucleotide sequence: TGTGCCAGCAGCTTACTCGACGGATCCTACAATGAGCAGTTCTTC. This sequence encodes CASSLLDGSYNEQFF.

The chain employs TRBV20-1 and TRBJ1-5, with D unclear. The CDR3 has 12 amino acids. The germline V gene has CDR1 DFQATT and CDR2 SNEGSKA (reference sequence). The V gene lost 2 bases and the J gene lost 5 bases, with 7 bases spanning the gap. The CDR3 DNA is TGCAGTGCTAGACGGACTGATCAGCCCCAGCATTTT. It encodes CSARRTDQPQHF.

This clonotype was found a few times. This chain joins TRBV12-3 or TRBV12-4 and TRBJ2-7; 8 nucleotides align to TRBD1. V was clipped by 6 bases and J by 2 bases; unmatched bases: 9. The CDR3 has 15 amino acids. CDR3 protein: CASSQTGTGPYEQYF. The CDR3 coding sequence is TGTGCCAGCAGCCAGACCGGGACAGGCCCCTACGAGCAGTACTTC.

This clonotype occurred a few times. The rearrangement links TRBV10-3 to TRBJ1-1; D is unclear. The CDR3 consists of 13 residues. Germline values: CDR1 ENHRY, CDR2 SYGVKD. Trimming left V 3 bases short and J 2 bases short, with 7 bases between. CDR3 DNA sequence: TGTGCCATCAGTGAAGGTCCAAACACTGAAGCTTTCTTT. It yields the protein CAISEGPNTEAFF.